What follows are 8 T cell receptor beta chains derived from one specimen sequenced in a study of control samples from healthy donors and cancer patients. Clones were sequenced by immunoSEQ multiplex PCR, and TCRdb holds only the in-frame ones, with some missing. The sample has 150,000 to 200,000 clones, just over 90% seen once; the top ten hold around 1.4%. The sequenced sample was blood. The receptors come from a man younger than 45 in good health.

This chain joins TRBV9 and TRBJ2-5; D call uncertain. The V gene's germline CDR1 is SGDLS and CDR2 YYNGEE. The length of the CDR3 is 13 residues. Trimming took off 1 base at V and 5 bases at J, with 9 bases between the two ends. CDR3 in DNA: TGTGCCAGCAGCGTAAGGTCTTTCGAGACCCAGTACTTC. This codes for CASSVRSFETQYF.

CDR3 DNA: TGCAGCGTTGAAAGGGGGAGCGCCTATGGCTACACCTTC. Amino acids: CSVERGSAYGYTF. V gene TRBV29-1 combines with J gene TRBJ1-2, with TRBD1 as a possible D gene (6 bases). The V end lost 2 bases, the J end lost 4 bases, and 11 bases lay between the germline ends. This CDR3 has 13 amino acids. Germline V gene lookup returns CDR1 SQVTM and CDR2 ANQGSEA.

The chain links TRBV30 to TRBJ2-7, with D uncertain. Germline loops: CDR1 GTSNPN, CDR2 SVGIG (reference sequence). The V and J ends lost 1 base and 2 bases respectively, with 6 bases between them. The CDR3 is made up of 12 amino acids. Written as DNA, the CDR3 is TGTGCCTGGAGTGGCCAGACCTACGAGCAGTACTTC. This encodes CAWSGQTYEQYF. Supplemented by reference TRBV30 and TRBJ2-7, the full variable domain reads SQTIHQWPATLVQPVGSPLSLECTVEGTSNPNLYWYRQAAGRGLQLLFYSVGIGQISSEVPQNLSASRPQDRQFILSSKKLLLSDSGFYLCAWSGQTYEQYFGPGTRLTVT.

The V and J genes are TRBV5-1 and TRBJ1-1; 7 bases agree with TRBD1. This CDR3 is built from 14 residues. Germline CDR1 and CDR2: SGHRS and YFSETQ. V was pared by 3 bases and J by 3 bases, with 5 bases of the junction left unmatched. CDR3 in amino acids: CASSSIGQDTEAFF. DNA of the CDR3: TGCGCCAGCAGCTCAATCGGACAGGACACTGAAGCTTTCTTT.

The chain has TRBV4-1 and TRBJ2-1; 7 nucleotides agree with TRBD2. With 1 base clipped from V and 6 bases from J, the junction kept 6 bases outside the gene matches. The germline CDR1 and CDR2 sequences are MGHRA and YSYEKL. The CDR3 extends over 15 amino acids. The CDR3: CASSQVGLNLNEQFF. The CDR3 DNA follows: TGCGCCAGCAGCCAAGTGGGACTAAACCTCAATGAGCAGTTCTTC.

The gene calls are TRBV19 and TRBJ1-5, with 8 positions matching TRBD1. CDR1 is LNHDA, CDR2 SQIVND, per germline (reference sequence). The CDR3 loop spans 16 amino acids. Trimming removed 4 bases from V and 5 bases from J; junction bases left unmatched: 10. For the CDR3, the DNA is TGTGCCAGTAGTACGGACAGGGAGGGGTGGTATCAGCCCCAGCATTTT. Protein product: CASSTDREGWYQPQHF. Supplemented by reference TRBV19 and TRBJ1-5, the full variable domain reads DGGITQSPKYLFRKEGQNVTLSCEQNLNHDAMYWYRQDPGQGLRLIYYSQIVNDFQKGDIAEGYSVSREKKESFPLTVTSAQKNPTAFYLCASSTDREGWYQPQHFGDGTRLSIL.

This rearrangement joins TRBV5-6 to TRBJ1-4; D is unresolved. The germline V gene has CDR1 SGHDT and CDR2 YYEEEE. This CDR3 has 14 residues. V was cut by 2 bases and J by 8 bases, with 13 bases left in between. CDR3 sequence reads: CASSFLGYGEKLFF. The CDR3 DNA sequence: TGTGCCAGCAGCTTTTTAGGGTATGGGGAAAAACTGTTTTTT.

V usage is TRBV24-1 and J usage is TRBJ1-5; D gene unclear. Germline loops: CDR1 KGHDR, CDR2 SFDVKD. Trimming pared 9 bases from V and 3 bases from J, leaving 11 bases between. The CDR3 is 13 amino acids. The CDR3: CATAGRANQPQHF. The CDR3 DNA is TGTGCCACCGCTGGGCGGGCCAATCAGCCCCAGCATTTT.